The 19 T cell receptor beta chains given below trace back to one sample, sequenced in a study of spatial heterogeneity in lung cancer. TCRdb processed the 5' RACE reads anew with MiXCR; each CDR3 protein has one entry. The sample includes about 38,000 distinct CDR3 sequences, just over 7.5% of them seen just once. Described time point: blood at routine non-recurrence follow-up after resection. Source: PBMCs, taken at follow-up. The source of these receptors is a male donor with early-stage non-small cell lung cancer.

This clonotype came up many times. This rearrangement joins TRBV6-2 or TRBV6-3 to TRBJ2-3, with D possibly matching TRBD1 (6 bases). The CDR3 spans 14 residues. V was trimmed by 5 bases and J by 3 bases, leaving 12 bases between them. Per germline, CDR1 MNHEY and CDR2 SVGEGT. CDR3 nucleotides: TGTGCCAGCAGTAAAGGGACAACGACAGATACGCAGTATTTT. It translates to CASSKGTTTDTQYF.

The table lists this clonotype with many counts. This CDR3 reads CASRGETIPNFDMNTEAFF. CDR3 sequence (DNA): TGCGCCAGCCGGGGGGAGACCATCCCCAATTTCGATATGAACACTGAAGCTTTCTTT. The chain carries TRBV10-2 and TRBJ1-1, with D tentatively TRBD1 (5 bases). This CDR3 has 19 residues. Looked up from germline, CDR1 is WSHSY and CDR2 is SAAADI. Deletions cut 8 bases from V and 0 bases from J, with 28 bases between.

There are many counts of this clonotype. The V and J genes are TRBV11-2 and TRBJ1-1, with D perhaps TRBD1 (5 bases). V lost 5 bases and J lost 6, with 13 bases in between. In germline, CDR1 is SGHAT, CDR2 FQNNGV. The CDR3 extends over 13 amino acids. CDR3 sequence reads: CASSTRVGAEAFF. The CDR3 bases are TGTGCCAGCAGCACAAGAGTAGGGGCTGAAGCTTTCTTT.

By proportion, this clonotype is medium-sized (0.01 to 0.1%). This sequence joins TRBV7-9 and TRBJ1-1; D unresolved. With 3 bases removed from V and 1 base from J, the gap between germline ends came to 12 bases. The CDR3 has 15 residues. The germline V gene has CDR1 SEHNR and CDR2 FQNEAQ (reference sequence). The CDR3 region has the DNA TGTGCCAGCAGCTTCAAGGGATCTAAGAACACTGAAGCTTTCTTT. It codes for CASSFKGSKNTEAFF.

The chain employs TRBV10-2 and TRBJ1-5; D call uncertain. Trimming shortened V by 2 bases and J by 6 bases, and 11 bases separated the two germline ends. CDR3 size: 14 residues. The germline CDR1 and CDR2 sequences are WSHSY and SAAADI. This chain's CDR3 is CASSENGVIQPQHF. The CDR3 bases are TGCGCCAGCAGTGAGAATGGGGTGATTCAGCCCCAGCATTTT.

V is TRBV5-8 and J is TRBJ1-3, with D uncertain. The length of the CDR3 is 14 residues. CDR1 SGHTS and CDR2 YDEGEE come from the germline V gene. V lost 3 bases and J 0 bases, leaving 7 bases between the germline ends. The CDR3 is CASSSHNSGNTIYF. The CDR3 DNA is TGTGCCAGCAGCTCCCACAACTCTGGAAACACCATATATTTT.

At least ten counts were recorded for this clonotype. The chain recombines TRBV20-1 with TRBJ2-5; no definite D call. Germline assignment: CDR1 DFQATT and CDR2 SNEGSKA (reference sequence). V was pared by 3 bases and J by 2 bases, with 4 bases between. This CDR3 spans 11 amino acids. This chain's CDR3 is CSARTQETQYF. Written as DNA, the CDR3 is TGCAGTGCTAGGACACAAGAGACCCAGTACTTC.

Relative to its sample, this clonotype is medium-sized. The V call is TRBV5-1, the J call TRBJ2-3; the match to TRBD1 covers 8 bases. The CDR3 loop spans 17 amino acids. Germline V lookup: CDR1 SGHRS, CDR2 YFSETQ. The V segment lost 5 bases and the J segment 5 bases; nucleotides outside the gene matches: 16. The DNA for the CDR3 is TGCGCCAGCAGTTTGAGACCCTCGGACAGGGCAGGAGATACGCAGTATTTT. It is translated as CASSLRPSDRAGDTQYF.

This clonotype was detected ten times or more. The chain recombines TRBV20-1 with TRBJ1-2; D is uncertain. From germline, CDR1 is DFQATT and CDR2 SNEGSKA (reference sequence). This CDR3 is built from 11 residues. V lost 7 bases and J 0 bases, leaving 6 bases between the germline ends. The CDR3 reads CSGTANYGYTF. DNA of the CDR3: TGCAGTGGTACAGCTAACTATGGCTACACCTTC.

This clonotype was seen at least ten times. CDR3 residues: CASSLNLGTSPLHF. CDR3 DNA sequence: TGCGCCAGCAGCTTGAATCTAGGGACCTCACCCCTCCACTTT. The gene calls are TRBV5-1 and TRBJ1-6; D possibly corresponds to TRBD1 (5 bases). Trimming pared 1 base from V and 10 bases from J, leaving 12 bases between. The CDR3 has 14 residues. Germline V lookup: CDR1 SGHRS, CDR2 YFSETQ.

In this sample, this clonotype turned up many times. The chain is built from TRBV5-1 and TRBJ2-2, with D perhaps assigned TRBD1 or TRBD2 (6 bases each). CDR1 and CDR2 (germline): SGHRS, YFSETQ. The length of the CDR3 is 13 residues. Trimming took off 2 bases at V and 6 bases at J, with 8 bases between the two ends. In DNA, the CDR3 is TGCGCCAGCAGCTTTGGGGGGCCCGGGGAGCTGTTTTTT. Translating it yields CASSFGGPGELFF.

This clonotype has at least ten counts. The rearrangement links TRBV10-3 to TRBJ2-2; 10 nucleotides agree with TRBD1. From germline, CDR1 is ENHRY and CDR2 SYGVKD. The V and J ends lost 6 bases and 4 bases, in that order; junction bases with no gene match: 5. The CDR3 consists of 15 residues. CDR3 DNA sequence: TGTGCCATCAGCAAAGGACAGGGGGTCACCGGGGAGCTGTTTTTT. It yields the protein CAISKGQGVTGELFF.

This clonotype was seen many times. The genes are TRBV9 and TRBJ2-1; D is possibly TRBD1 (6 bases). The germline gives CDR1 SGDLS, CDR2 YYNGEE. The CDR3 covers 13 residues. V was clipped by 5 bases and J by 5 bases, with 11 bases between them. The CDR3 DNA follows: TGTGCCAGCAGACCCGGGACAAACAATGAGCAGTTCTTC. Protein sequence: CASRPGTNNEQFF.

This clonotype is classed as medium-sized. The gene calls are TRBV16 and TRBJ1-1; D not certain. V lost 0 bases and J 5 bases, leaving 7 bases between the germline ends. CDR1 is KGHSY and CDR2 is FQNENV in the germline V gene. This CDR3 is 13 amino acids long. The CDR3 here is CASSQSAQTEAFF. In DNA, the CDR3 is TGTGCCAGCAGCCAATCGGCCCAGACTGAAGCTTTCTTT.

Ten or more counts support this clonotype. The CDR3 sequence: CAWRKAGGYEQYF. DNA of the CDR3: TGTGCCTGGAGGAAAGCGGGGGGCTACGAGCAGTACTTC. This chain connects TRBV30 to TRBJ2-7; 9 positions match TRBD2. Germline CDR1 is GTSNPN and CDR2 is SVGIG (reference sequence). This CDR3 is 13 amino acids long. V gave up 3 bases and J gave up 3 bases; unmatched junction bases: 3. The variable domain in full, completed from reference TRBV30 and TRBJ2-7, reads SQTIHQWPATLVQPVGSPLSLECTVEGTSNPNLYWYRQAAGRGLQLLFYSVGIGQISSEVPQNLSASRPQDRQFILSSKKLLLSDSGFYLCAWRKAGGYEQYFGPGTRLTVT.

This clonotype was seen a handful of times. The chain recombines TRBV11-2 with TRBJ2-3; D might be TRBD2 (6 bases). In germline, CDR1 is SGHAT, CDR2 FQNNGV. This CDR3 spans 19 amino acids. V was clipped by 1 base and J by 4 bases, with 24 bases between them. Here the CDR3 reads CASSLGGWGDVFRADTQYF. CDR3 sequence (DNA): TGTGCCAGCAGCTTAGGGGGATGGGGGGACGTCTTCCGGGCAGATACGCAGTATTTT.

Points on this clonotype: This may be a read error: a much more frequent sequence differs by one nucleotide. This rearrangement joins TRBV2 to TRBJ1-5, with no clear D. Germline loops: CDR1 SNHLY, CDR2 FYNNEI. CDR3 size: 14 residues. Trimming removed 3 bases at V and 3 bases at J, with 9 bases between. The CDR3 nucleotides read TGTGCCAGCAGTGAGTGGCAGGACAATCAGCCCCAGCATTTT. Translated, it gives CASSEWQDNQPQHF.

This clonotype was picked up many times. The CDR3 reads CASSNLPPDRDNSYEQYF. CDR3 bases: TGTGCCAGCAGCAATTTACCCCCGGACAGGGATAACTCCTACGAGCAGTACTTC. This chain uses TRBV21-1 with TRBJ2-7; the table names TRBD1, a call not compared with the DNA. TRBV21-1 is a listed pseudogene. The CDR3 sequence is 18 residues long.

In this sample, this clonotype turned up a few times. The chain couples TRBV30 to TRBJ1-5; no definite D call. Trimming cost V 0 bases and J 6 bases, with 12 bases left between them. This CDR3 region has 14 residues. Germline CDR1 GTSNPN, CDR2 SVGIG (reference sequence). CDR3 sequence: CAWSVSGSGQPQHF. The CDR3 nucleotides are TGTGCCTGGAGTGTATCCGGGTCGGGTCAGCCCCAGCATTTT. The whole variable domain, remainder taken from reference TRBV30 and TRBJ1-5, is SQTIHQWPATLVQPVGSPLSLECTVEGTSNPNLYWYRQAAGRGLQLLFYSVGIGQISSEVPQNLSASRPQDRQFILSSKKLLLSDSGFYLCAWSVSGSGQPQHFGDGTRLSIL.